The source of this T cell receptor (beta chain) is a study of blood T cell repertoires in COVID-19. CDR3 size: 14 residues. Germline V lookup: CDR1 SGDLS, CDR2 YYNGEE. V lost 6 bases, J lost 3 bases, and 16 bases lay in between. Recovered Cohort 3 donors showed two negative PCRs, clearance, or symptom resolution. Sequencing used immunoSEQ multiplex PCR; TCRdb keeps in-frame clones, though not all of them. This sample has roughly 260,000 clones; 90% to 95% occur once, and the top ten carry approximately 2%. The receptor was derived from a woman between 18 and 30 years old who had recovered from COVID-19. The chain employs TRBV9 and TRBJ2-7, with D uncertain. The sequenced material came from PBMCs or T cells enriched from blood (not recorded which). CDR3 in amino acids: CASMPSTGCYEQYF. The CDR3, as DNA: TGTGCCAGCATGCCATCGACCGGGTGCTACGAGCAGTACTTC.